In this sample, the clone carrying this T cell receptor (beta chain) turned up once. Under the authors' procedure: Nucleated cell counts were estimated from reference gene primer amplification. This table comes from immunoSEQ multiplex PCR, and its TCRdb copy is limited to in-frame clones, with some not included. V and J calls and clone size are copied from that table; D and trimming were computed from the DNA. Of 200,000 to 250,000 clones in the sample, roughly 85% are singletons; the top ten hold around 2%. The CDR3 extends over 16 amino acids. With 3 bases clipped from V and 1 base from J, the junction kept 7 bases outside the gene matches. Germline CDR1 is DFQATT and CDR2 is SNEGSKA (reference sequence). These data are taken from a study of blood T cell repertoires in COVID-19. Overall study context: Whether acute or convalescent, the COVID-19 samples came from the United States, Italy and Spain. T cells, B-cell-depleted T cells, or PBMCs supplied cDNA or gDNA.

The V gene is TRBV20-1, the J gene TRBJ2-2; 8 bases are shared with TRBD1. The receptor's source is a man aged 30 to 39 who had recovered from COVID-19. The specimen sequenced was peripheral blood. In DNA, the CDR3 is TGCAGTGCTAGTTCAGGGGGCGTCGTGAACACCGGGGAGCTGTTTTTT. Translating gives CSASSGGVVNTGELFF.